This TCR beta chain was documented in a study of blood T cell repertoires in COVID-19. The V and J ends lost 1 base and 3 bases, in that order; junction bases with no gene match: 3. This CDR3 contains 14 residues. Germline CDR1 SNHLY, CDR2 FYNNEI. Sequencing used immunoSEQ multiplex PCR; TCRdb keeps in-frame clones, though not all of them. The table has about 430,000 clones, over 85% seen once; the top ten hold roughly 0.84%. The receptor's source is a young man with COVID-19, enrolled during active disease. The V gene is TRBV2, the J gene TRBJ2-7, with 7 bases matching TRBD1. Sequencing input: peripheral blood. CDR3 sequence: CASSEEGQYYEQYF. The CDR3 DNA is TGTGCCAGCAGTGAAGAGGGACAGTACTACGAGCAGTACTTC.